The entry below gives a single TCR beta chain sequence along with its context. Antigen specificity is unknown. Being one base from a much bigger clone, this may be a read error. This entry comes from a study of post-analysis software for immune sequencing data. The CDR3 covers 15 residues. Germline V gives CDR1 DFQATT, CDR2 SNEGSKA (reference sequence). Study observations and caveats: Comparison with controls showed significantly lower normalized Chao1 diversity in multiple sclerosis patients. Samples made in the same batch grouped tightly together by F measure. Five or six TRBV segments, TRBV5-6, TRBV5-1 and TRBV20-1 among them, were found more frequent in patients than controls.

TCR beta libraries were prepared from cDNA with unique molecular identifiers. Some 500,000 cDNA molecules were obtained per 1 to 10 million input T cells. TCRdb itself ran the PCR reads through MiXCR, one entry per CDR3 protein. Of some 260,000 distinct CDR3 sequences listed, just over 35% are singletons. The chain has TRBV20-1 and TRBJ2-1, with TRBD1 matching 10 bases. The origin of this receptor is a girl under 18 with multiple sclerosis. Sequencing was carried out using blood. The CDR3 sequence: CGARPPDRGYNEQFF. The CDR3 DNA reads TGCGGTGCTAGACCCCCGGACAGGGGGTACAATGAGCAGTTCTTC.